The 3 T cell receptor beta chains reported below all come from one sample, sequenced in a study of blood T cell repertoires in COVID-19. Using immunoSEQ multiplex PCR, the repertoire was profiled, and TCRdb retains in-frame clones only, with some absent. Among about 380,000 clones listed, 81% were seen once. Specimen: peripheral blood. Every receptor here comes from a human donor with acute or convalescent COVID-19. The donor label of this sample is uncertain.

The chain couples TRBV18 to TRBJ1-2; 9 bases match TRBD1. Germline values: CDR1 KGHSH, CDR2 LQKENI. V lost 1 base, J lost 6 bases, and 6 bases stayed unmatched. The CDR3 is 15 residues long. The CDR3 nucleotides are TGTGCCAGCTCACCACTAGGACAGGGGACAAATGGCTACACCTTC. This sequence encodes CASSPLGQGTNGYTF.

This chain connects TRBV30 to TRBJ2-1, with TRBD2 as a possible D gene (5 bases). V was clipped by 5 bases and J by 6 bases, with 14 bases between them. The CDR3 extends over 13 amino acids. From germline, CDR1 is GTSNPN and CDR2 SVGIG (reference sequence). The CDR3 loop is CAWATGLSNEQFF. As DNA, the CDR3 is TGTGCCTGGGCCACGGGGTTGAGCAATGAGCAGTTCTTC. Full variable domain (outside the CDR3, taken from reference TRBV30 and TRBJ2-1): SQTIHQWPATLVQPVGSPLSLECTVEGTSNPNLYWYRQAAGRGLQLLFYSVGIGQISSEVPQNLSASRPQDRQFILSSKKLLLSDSGFYLCAWATGLSNEQFFGPGTRLTVL.

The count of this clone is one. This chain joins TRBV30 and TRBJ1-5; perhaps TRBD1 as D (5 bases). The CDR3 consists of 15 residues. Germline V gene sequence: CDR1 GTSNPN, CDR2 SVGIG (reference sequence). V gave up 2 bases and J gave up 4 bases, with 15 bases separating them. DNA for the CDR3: TGTGCCTGGAGTACAAAAGGCAGGGCAAATCAGCCCCAGCATTTT. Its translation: CAWSTKGRANQPQHF.